The 17 T cell receptor beta chains below all came from one sample that was sequenced in a study of T cell repertoires in cytomegalovirus infection. A single record per CDR3 protein comes from TCRdb applying MiXCR to the reads. The table includes about 920,000 distinct CDR3 sequences, approximately 31% detected once. Their recognized antigens are unknown. Specimen: cultured CD8+ T cells from PBMCs, collected from culture after CMV antigen stimulation. These receptors were taken from a human donor in good health (CMV status not recorded). Some clones in this sample may be carry-over from other donors' samples.

J is TRBJ1-2 and V is TRBV6-6; D is unresolved. The CDR3 has 16 amino acids. V dropped 6 bases and J dropped 4 bases, with 21 bases sitting between them. Germline V CDR1 and CDR2: MNHNY, SVGAGI (reference sequence). CDR3 coding DNA: TGTGCCAGCAGCCTCGGTAGGGTTGCACGGATCTATGGCTACACCTTC. Translation gives CASSLGRVARIYGYTF.

This clonotype was detected many times. CDR3 sequence reads: CASSPLRDSTGELFF. The CDR3 DNA reads TGCGCCAGCAGTCCGCTGAGGGACAGCACCGGGGAGCTGTTTTTT. The rearrangement joins TRBV4-1 to TRBJ2-2; the match to TRBD1 covers 7 bases. The CDR3 runs 15 residues. Trimming at V came to 6 bases and at J to 4 bases, leaving 8 bases not matched to a gene. Germline CDR1 MGHRA, CDR2 YSYEKL.

The chain employs TRBV10-3 and TRBJ1-5; TRBD1 is a possible D gene (5 bases). The CDR3 totals 16 residues. In germline, CDR1 is ENHRY, CDR2 SYGVKD. With 0 bases removed from V and 4 bases from J, the gap between germline ends came to 13 bases. The DNA of the CDR3 is TGTGCCATCAGTGAGTCGTGGCAGGGAGCTAATCAGCCCCAGCATTTT. Its protein is CAISESWQGANQPQHF.

V gene TRBV19 combines with J gene TRBJ1-1; D remains unclear. V shed 3 bases and J shed 0 bases, with 11 bases lying between them. This CDR3 is 15 amino acids long. Per the germline V gene, CDR1 is LNHDA and CDR2 is SQIVND (reference sequence). The CDR3 sequence: CASSIERHLNTEAFF. For the CDR3, the DNA is TGTGCCAGTAGTATTGAGAGGCATCTGAACACTGAAGCTTTCTTT.

This clonotype was seen a few times. The chain uses TRBV5-8 and TRBJ1-5, with 8 bases identical to TRBD1. CDR1 and CDR2 from the germline V gene are SGHTS and YDEGEE. The CDR3 covers 14 residues. V lost 5 bases to trimming and J lost 5 bases; unmatched junction nucleotides: 6. The CDR3 protein is CASSFGQGYQPQHF. The CDR3 DNA reads TGTGCCAGCAGTTTCGGACAGGGATATCAGCCCCAGCATTTT. The full variable domain, in which reference TRBV5-8 and TRBJ1-5 provide the parts outside the CDR3, is EAGVTQSPTHLIKTRGQQATLRCSPISGHTSVYWYQQALGLGLQFLLWYDEGEERNRGNFPPRFSGRQFPNYSSELNVNALELEDSALYLCASSFGQGYQPQHFGDGTRLSIL.

The chain carries TRBV4-1 and TRBJ2-5, with TRBD2 identical over 9 bases. V dropped 0 bases and J dropped 0; count of bases not matched to a gene: 5. The length of the CDR3 is 17 residues. Looked up from germline, CDR1 is MGHRA and CDR2 is YSYEKL. This CDR3 is CASSQDGLAGDQETQYF. CDR3 bases: TGCGCCAGCAGCCAAGATGGGTTAGCGGGGGACCAAGAGACCCAGTACTTC.

The table lists this clonotype with a few counts. This sequence joins TRBV29-1 and TRBJ1-1; 10 bases are a match to TRBD1. With V trimmed by 4 bases and J by 1 base, 3 bases remained unmatched. CDR3 size: 14 residues. The germline V gene has CDR1 SQVTM and CDR2 ANQGSEA. Here the CDR3 reads CSVGRTGGNTEAFF. In DNA, the CDR3 is TGCAGCGTTGGCCGGACAGGGGGGAACACTGAAGCTTTCTTT.

This clonotype was picked up a small number of times. The chain has TRBV2 and TRBJ1-5; no firm D call. The CDR3 is 16 residues long. Trimming left V 6 bases short and J 0 bases short, with 15 bases between. CDR1 is SNHLY, CDR2 FYNNEI, per germline. The CDR3 region is CASSWRGINSNQPQHF. DNA of the CDR3: TGTGCCAGCAGCTGGAGAGGAATTAATAGCAATCAGCCCCAGCATTTT.

This clonotype was seen at least ten times. The rearrangement links TRBV7-9 to TRBJ2-1; possibly TRBD2 for D (6 bases). Germline CDR1 and CDR2: SEHNR and FQNEAQ (reference sequence). This CDR3 contains 16 residues. Trimming pared 1 base from V and 2 bases from J, leaving 12 bases between. In DNA form, the CDR3 reads TGTGCCAGCAGCTTAGGGAGGGGAATGGCCTACAATGAGCAGTTCTTC. Its translation is CASSLGRGMAYNEQFF.

Only a few counts were recorded for this clonotype. The chain has TRBV7-9 and TRBJ1-1; the D is unclear. The CDR3 spans 14 residues. Germline CDR1 reads SEHNR; CDR2 reads FQNEAQ (reference sequence). Trimming shortened V by 5 bases and J by 7 bases, and 17 bases separated the two germline ends. Here the CDR3 DNA reads TGTGCCAGCAGCCCTCGAGACTTAGAGGGTGAAGCTTTCTTT. The encoded protein is CASSPRDLEGEAFF.

V gene TRBV20-1 combines with J gene TRBJ1-5, with D maybe TRBD1 (6 bases). V lost 0 bases to trimming and J lost 0 bases, with 12 bases between them. The germline gives CDR1 DFQATT, CDR2 SNEGSKA (reference sequence). The CDR3 is 16 amino acids. In DNA, the CDR3 is TGCAGTGCTAGAGATAGGGACATGTATAGCAATCAGCCCCAGCATTTT. Translating it yields CSARDRDMYSNQPQHF.

The gene calls are TRBV6-2 or TRBV6-3 and TRBJ2-5; 8 bases are shared with TRBD2. The CDR3 is 16 amino acids. J lost 0 bases, V lost 2 bases, and 5 bases had no gene match. Germline V gene sequence: CDR1 MNHEY, CDR2 SVGEGT. This chain's CDR3 is CASSYEVAGYQETQYF. CDR3 DNA sequence: TGTGCCAGCAGTTACGAGGTAGCGGGGTACCAAGAGACCCAGTACTTC.

The J gene is TRBJ2-2, the V gene TRBV27; no clear D gene. The CDR3 is made up of 14 amino acids. Deletions cut 3 bases from V and 3 bases from J, with 8 bases between. The germline V gene has CDR1 MNHEY and CDR2 SMNVEV (reference sequence). As DNA, the CDR3 is TGTGCCAGCAGTTTTGGGCCGGACACCGGGGAGCTGTTTTTT. Protein product: CASSFGPDTGELFF.

The chain is built from TRBV20-1 and TRBJ2-1; TRBD1 agrees at 10 bases. Per germline, CDR1 DFQATT and CDR2 SNEGSKA (reference sequence). This CDR3 is built from 16 residues. V shed 1 base and J 4 bases; nucleotides not matched to a gene: 7. CDR3 residues: CSARAPDRGAYNEQFF. The DNA for the CDR3 is TGCAGTGCTAGAGCCCCGGACAGGGGGGCGTACAATGAGCAGTTCTTC.

V usage is TRBV19 and J usage is TRBJ2-1; D possibly corresponds to TRBD2 (6 bases). In germline, CDR1 is LNHDA, CDR2 SQIVND (reference sequence). This CDR3 region has 15 residues. V gave up 1 base and J gave up 5 bases, with 12 bases separating them. The CDR3 protein is CASSIVWGDNNEQFF. CDR3 nucleotide sequence: TGTGCCAGTAGTATAGTATGGGGGGATAACAATGAGCAGTTCTTC.

This clonotype was observed a handful of times. The chain uses TRBV3-1 and TRBJ1-6, with TRBD1 as a possible D gene (5 bases). The length of the CDR3 is 15 residues. Germline CDR1 and CDR2: LGHDT and YNNKEL (reference sequence). V lost 1 base and J 10 bases, leaving 14 bases between the germline ends. The CDR3 loop reads CASSQVLVGASPLHF. The CDR3 coding sequence is TGTGCCAGCAGCCAAGTACTAGTAGGGGCGTCACCCCTCCACTTT.

There are a few counts of this clonotype. The chain uses TRBV6-2 or TRBV6-3 and TRBJ2-1; D gene unclear. The CDR3 length is 16 residues. The V end was cut by 5 bases, the J end by 0 bases, with 14 bases between. CDR1 MNHEY and CDR2 SVGEGT come from the germline V gene. In nucleotides, the CDR3 is TGTGCCAGCAGTCGAGCCGAGCCGAGCTCCTACAATGAGCAGTTCTTC. It encodes CASSRAEPSSYNEQFF.